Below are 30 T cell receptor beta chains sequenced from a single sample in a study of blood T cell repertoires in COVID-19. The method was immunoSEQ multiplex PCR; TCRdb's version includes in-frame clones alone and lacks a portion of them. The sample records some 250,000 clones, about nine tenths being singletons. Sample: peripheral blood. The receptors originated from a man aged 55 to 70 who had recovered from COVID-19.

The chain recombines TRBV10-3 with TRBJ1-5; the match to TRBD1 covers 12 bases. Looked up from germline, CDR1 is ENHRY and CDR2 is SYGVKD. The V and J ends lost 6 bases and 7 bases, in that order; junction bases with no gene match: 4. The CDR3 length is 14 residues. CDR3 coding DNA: TGTGCCATCAGGGGACAGGGGGCGGGACAGCCCCAGCATTTT. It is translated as CAIRGQGAGQPQHF.

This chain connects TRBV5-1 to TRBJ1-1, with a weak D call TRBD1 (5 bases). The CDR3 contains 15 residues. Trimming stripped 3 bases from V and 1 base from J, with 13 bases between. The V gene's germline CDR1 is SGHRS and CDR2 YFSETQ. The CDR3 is CASSWGETENTEAFF. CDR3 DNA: TGCGCCAGCAGCTGGGGGGAGACGGAGAACACTGAAGCTTTCTTT.

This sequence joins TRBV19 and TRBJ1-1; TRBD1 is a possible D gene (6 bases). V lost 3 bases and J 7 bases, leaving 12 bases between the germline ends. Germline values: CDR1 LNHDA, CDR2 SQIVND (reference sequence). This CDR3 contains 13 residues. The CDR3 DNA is TGTGCCAGTAGTATTAGACAGGTAGATGAAGCTTTCTTT. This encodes CASSIRQVDEAFF.

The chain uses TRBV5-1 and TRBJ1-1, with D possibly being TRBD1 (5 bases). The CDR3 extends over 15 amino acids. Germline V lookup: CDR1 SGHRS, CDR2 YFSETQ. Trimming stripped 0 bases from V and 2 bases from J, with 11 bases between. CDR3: CASSLGWTPNTEAFF. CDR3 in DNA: TGCGCCAGCAGCTTGGGGTGGACACCCAACACTGAAGCTTTCTTT. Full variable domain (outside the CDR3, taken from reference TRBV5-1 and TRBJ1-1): KAGVTQTPRYLIKTRGQQVTLSCSPISGHRSVSWYQQTPGQGLQFLFEYFSETQRNKGNFPGRFSGRQFSNSRSEMNVSTLELGDSALYLCASSLGWTPNTEAFFGQGTRLTVV.

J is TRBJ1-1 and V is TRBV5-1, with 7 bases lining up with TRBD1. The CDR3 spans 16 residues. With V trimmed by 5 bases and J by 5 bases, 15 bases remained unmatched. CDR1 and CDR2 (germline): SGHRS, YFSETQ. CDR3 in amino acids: CASRPDRTGIGTEAFF. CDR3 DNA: TGCGCCAGCAGACCGGATCGGACAGGAATAGGGACTGAAGCTTTCTTT.

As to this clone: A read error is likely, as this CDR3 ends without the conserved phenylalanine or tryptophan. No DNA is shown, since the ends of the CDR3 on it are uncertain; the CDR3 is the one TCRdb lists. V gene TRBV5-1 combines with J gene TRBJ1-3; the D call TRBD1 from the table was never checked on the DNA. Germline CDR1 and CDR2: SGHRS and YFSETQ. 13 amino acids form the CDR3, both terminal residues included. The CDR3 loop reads CASSLSPHSGQGG.

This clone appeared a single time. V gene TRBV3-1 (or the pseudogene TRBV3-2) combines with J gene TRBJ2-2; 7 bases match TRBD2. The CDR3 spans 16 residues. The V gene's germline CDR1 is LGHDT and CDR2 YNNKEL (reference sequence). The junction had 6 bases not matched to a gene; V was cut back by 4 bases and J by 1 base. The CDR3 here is CASSLRLAMNTGELFF. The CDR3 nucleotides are TGTGCCAGCAGCCTTAGACTAGCAATGAACACCGGGGAGCTGTTTTTT.

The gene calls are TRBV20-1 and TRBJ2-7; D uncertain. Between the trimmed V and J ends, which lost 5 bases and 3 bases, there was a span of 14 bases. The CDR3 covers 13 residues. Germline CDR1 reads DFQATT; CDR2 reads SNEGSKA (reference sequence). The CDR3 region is CSAGEPRNYEQYF. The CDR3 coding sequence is TGCAGTGCTGGTGAACCGAGGAACTACGAGCAGTACTTC.

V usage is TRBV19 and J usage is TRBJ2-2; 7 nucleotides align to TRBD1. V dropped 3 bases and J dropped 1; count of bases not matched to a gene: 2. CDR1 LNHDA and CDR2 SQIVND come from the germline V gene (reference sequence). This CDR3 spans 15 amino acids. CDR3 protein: CASSIGQVNTGELFF. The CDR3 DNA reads TGTGCCAGTAGTATCGGACAGGTGAACACCGGGGAGCTGTTTTTT.

In DNA form, the CDR3 reads TGTGCCAGTAGTCCACCAGGGTGGGGTGAAGCTTTCTTT. Its translation: CASSPPGWGEAFF. The chain recombines TRBV19 with TRBJ1-1; the D gene is possibly TRBD1 (5 bases). Germline-derived CDR1 and CDR2 are LNHDA and SQIVND (reference sequence). This CDR3 is built from 13 residues. V was shortened by 5 bases and J by 7 bases, with 14 bases between the two germline ends.

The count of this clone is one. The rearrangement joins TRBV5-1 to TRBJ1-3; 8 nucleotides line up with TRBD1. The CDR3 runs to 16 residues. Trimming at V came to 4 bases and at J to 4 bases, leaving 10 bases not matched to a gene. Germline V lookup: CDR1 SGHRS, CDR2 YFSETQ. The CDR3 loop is CASSRVGQGIGNTIYF. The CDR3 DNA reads TGCGCCAGCAGCCGAGTCGGACAGGGAATCGGAAACACCATATATTTT.

CDR3 sequence reads: CASRLGTSGTDTQYF. CDR3 nucleotides: TGTGCCAGCAGGCTCGGGACTAGCGGCACAGATACGCAGTATTTT. The rearrangement uses TRBV2 and TRBJ2-3, with 10 bases that match TRBD2. The V segment lost 6 bases and the J segment 1 base; nucleotides outside the gene matches: 4. The CDR3 covers 15 residues. Germline V lookup: CDR1 SNHLY, CDR2 FYNNEI.

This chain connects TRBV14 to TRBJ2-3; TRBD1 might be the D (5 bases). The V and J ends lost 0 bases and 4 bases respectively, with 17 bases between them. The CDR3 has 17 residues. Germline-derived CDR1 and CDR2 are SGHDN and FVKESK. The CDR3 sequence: CASSQDQGRAWPDTQYF. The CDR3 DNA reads TGTGCCAGCAGCCAAGATCAAGGCAGGGCTTGGCCAGATACGCAGTATTTT.

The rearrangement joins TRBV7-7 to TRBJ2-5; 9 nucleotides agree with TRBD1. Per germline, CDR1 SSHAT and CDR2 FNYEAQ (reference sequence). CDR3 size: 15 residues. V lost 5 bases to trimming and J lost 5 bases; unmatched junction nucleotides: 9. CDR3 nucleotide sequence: TGTGCCAGCAGCCACGGACAGGGGAGTTGGGAGACCCAGTACTTC. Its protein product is CASSHGQGSWETQYF.

CDR3 coding DNA: TGTGCCAGCAGCCAAGGTTCGACAGGCCCTGGAGACTATGGCTACACCTTC. Protein sequence: CASSQGSTGPGDYGYTF. This chain joins TRBV4-2 and TRBJ1-2; possible D gene TRBD1, 6 bases. Germline V gene sequence: CDR1 LGHNA, CDR2 YNFKEQ. V was pared by 1 base and J by 3 bases, with 18 bases between. The CDR3 runs 17 residues.

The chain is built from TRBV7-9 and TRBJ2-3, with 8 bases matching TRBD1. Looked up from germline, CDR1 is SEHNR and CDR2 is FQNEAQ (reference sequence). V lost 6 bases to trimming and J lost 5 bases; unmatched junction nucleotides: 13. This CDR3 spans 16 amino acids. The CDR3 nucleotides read TGTGCCAGCAGGACGGGACAGGCGGGGCGGGGAGATACGCAGTATTTT. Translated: CASRTGQAGRGDTQYF.

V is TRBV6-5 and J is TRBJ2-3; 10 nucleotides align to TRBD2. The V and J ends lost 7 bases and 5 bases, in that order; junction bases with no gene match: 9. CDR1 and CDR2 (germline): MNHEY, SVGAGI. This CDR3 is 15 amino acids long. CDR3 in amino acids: CASISGGAIGDTQYF. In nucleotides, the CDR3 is TGTGCCAGCATAAGCGGGGGGGCTATAGGAGATACGCAGTATTTT.

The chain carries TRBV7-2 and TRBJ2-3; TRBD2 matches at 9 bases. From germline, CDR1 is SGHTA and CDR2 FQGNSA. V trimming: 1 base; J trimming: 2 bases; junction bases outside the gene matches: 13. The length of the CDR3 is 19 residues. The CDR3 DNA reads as TGTGCCAGCAGCTTAGGACGGCTAGCGGGGATAACCGCCACAGATACGCAGTATTTT. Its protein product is CASSLGRLAGITATDTQYF.

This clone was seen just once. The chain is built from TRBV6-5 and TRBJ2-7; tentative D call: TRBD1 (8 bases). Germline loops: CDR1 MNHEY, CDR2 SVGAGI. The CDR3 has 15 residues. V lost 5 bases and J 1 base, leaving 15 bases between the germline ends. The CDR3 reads CASSRTGRGSYEQYV. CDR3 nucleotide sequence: TGTGCCAGCAGTCGGACAGGGAGGGGGTCCTACGAGCAGTACGTC.

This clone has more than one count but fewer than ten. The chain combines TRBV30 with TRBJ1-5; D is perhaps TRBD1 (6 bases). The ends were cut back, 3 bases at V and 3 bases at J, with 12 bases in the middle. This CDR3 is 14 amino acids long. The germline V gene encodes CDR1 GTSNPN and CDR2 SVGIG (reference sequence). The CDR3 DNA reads TGTGCCTGGAGGGAACAGGGTTACAATCAGCCCCAGCATTTT. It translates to CAWREQGYNQPQHF.

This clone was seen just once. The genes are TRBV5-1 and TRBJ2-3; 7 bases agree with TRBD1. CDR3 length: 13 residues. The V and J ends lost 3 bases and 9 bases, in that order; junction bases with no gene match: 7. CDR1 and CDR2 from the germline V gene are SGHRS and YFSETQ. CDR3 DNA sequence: TGCGCCAGCAGCTCTGGGACAGCGCCGACGCAGTATTTT. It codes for CASSSGTAPTQYF.

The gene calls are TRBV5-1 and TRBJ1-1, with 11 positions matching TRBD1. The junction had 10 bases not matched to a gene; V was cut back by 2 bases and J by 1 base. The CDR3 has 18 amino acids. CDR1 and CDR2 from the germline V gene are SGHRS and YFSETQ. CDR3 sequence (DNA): TGCGCCAGCAGCTTAGTTTCCGGGACAGGGGGGCGGAACACTGAAGCTTTCTTT. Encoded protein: CASSLVSGTGGRNTEAFF.

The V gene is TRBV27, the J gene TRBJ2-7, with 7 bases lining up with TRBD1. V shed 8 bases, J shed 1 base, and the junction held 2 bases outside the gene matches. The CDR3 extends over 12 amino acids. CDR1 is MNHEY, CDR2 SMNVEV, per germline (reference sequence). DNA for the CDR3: TGTGCCAGCCGGGGACAGTCCTACGAGCAGTACTTC. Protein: CASRGQSYEQYF.

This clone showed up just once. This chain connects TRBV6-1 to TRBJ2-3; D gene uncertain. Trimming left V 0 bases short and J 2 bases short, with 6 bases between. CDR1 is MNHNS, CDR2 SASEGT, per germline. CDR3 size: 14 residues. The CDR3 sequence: CASSEARYTDTQYF. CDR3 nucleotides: TGTGCCAGCAGTGAAGCGCGGTACACAGATACGCAGTATTTT.

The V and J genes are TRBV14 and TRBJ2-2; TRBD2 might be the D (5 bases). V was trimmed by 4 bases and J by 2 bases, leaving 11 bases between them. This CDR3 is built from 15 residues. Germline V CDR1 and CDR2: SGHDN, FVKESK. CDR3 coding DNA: TGTGCCAGCAGCCGCAGCCGGGGAAACACCGGGGAGCTGTTTTTT. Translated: CASSRSRGNTGELFF. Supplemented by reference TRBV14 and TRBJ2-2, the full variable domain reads EAGVTQFPSHSVIEKGQTVTLRCDPISGHDNLYWYRRVMGKEIKFLLHFVKESKQDESGMPNNRFLAERTGGTYSTLKVQPAELEDSGVYFCASSRSRGNTGELFFGEGSRLTVL.

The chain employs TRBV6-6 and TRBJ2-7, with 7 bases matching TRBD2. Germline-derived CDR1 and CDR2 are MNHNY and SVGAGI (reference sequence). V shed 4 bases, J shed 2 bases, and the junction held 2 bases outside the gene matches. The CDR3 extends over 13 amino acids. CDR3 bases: TGTGCCAGCAGTTTAAGCGGGACCTACGAGCAGTACTTC. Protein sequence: CASSLSGTYEQYF.

CDR3 DNA: TGTGCCAGCAGTGCGGCAGGGGGGTCTTACGAGCAGTACTTC. It translates to CASSAAGGSYEQYF. This chain uses TRBV2 with TRBJ2-7; D perhaps matches TRBD1 (7 bases). Germline CDR1 SNHLY, CDR2 FYNNEI. This CDR3 has 14 amino acids. Trimming removed 4 bases from V and 4 bases from J, with 14 bases in between.

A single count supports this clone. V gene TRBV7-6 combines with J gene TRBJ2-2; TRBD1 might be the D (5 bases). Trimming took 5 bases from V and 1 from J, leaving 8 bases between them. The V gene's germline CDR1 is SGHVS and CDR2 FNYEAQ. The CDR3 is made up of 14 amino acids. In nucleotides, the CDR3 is TGTGCCAGCAGCCCGACAGTGAACACCGGGGAGCTGTTTTTT. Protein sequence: CASSPTVNTGELFF.

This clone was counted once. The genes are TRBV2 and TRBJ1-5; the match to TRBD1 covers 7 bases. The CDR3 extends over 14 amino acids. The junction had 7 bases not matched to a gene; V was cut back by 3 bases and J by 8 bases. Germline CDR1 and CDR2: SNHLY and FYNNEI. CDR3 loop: CASSDSTRGEPQHF. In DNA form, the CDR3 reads TGTGCCAGCAGTGATTCAACCAGGGGGGAGCCCCAGCATTTT.

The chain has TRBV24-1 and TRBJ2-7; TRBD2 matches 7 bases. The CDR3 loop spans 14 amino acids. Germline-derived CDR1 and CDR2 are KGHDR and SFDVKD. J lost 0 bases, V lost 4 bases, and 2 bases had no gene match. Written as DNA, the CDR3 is TGTGCCACCAGTGAGTCGGGGGGCTCCTACGAGCAGTACTTC. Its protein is CATSESGGSYEQYF.